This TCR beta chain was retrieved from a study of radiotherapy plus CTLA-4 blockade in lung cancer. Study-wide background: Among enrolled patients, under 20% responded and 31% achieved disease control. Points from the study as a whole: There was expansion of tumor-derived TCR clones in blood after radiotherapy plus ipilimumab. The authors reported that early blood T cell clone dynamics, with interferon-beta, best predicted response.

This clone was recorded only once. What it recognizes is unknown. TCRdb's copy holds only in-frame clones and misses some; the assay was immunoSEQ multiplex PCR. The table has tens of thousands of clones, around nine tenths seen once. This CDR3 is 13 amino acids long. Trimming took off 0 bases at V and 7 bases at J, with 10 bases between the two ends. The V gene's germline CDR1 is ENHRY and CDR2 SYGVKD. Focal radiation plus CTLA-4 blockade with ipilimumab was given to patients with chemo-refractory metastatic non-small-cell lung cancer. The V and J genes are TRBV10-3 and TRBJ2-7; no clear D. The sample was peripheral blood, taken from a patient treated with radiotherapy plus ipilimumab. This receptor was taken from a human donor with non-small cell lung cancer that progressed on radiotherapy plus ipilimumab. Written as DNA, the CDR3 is TGTGCCATCAGTGAGTCGGCGCCGAGAGAGCAGTACTTC. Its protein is CAISESAPREQYF.